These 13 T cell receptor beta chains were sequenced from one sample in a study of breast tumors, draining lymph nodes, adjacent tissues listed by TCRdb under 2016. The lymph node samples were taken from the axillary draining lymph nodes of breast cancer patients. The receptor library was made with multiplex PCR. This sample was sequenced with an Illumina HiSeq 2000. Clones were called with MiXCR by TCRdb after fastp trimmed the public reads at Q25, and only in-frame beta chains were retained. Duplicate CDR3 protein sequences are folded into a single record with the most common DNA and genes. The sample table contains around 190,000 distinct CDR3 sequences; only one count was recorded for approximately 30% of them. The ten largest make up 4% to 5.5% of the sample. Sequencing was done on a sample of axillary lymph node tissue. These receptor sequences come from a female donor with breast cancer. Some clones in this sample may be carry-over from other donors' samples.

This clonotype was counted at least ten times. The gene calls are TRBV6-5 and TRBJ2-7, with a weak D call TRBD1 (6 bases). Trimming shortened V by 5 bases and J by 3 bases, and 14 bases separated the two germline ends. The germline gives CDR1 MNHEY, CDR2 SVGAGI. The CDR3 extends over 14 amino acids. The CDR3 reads CASSHRGRGYEQYF. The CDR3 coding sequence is TGTGCCAGCAGTCACCGGGGCAGGGGCTACGAGCAGTACTTC.

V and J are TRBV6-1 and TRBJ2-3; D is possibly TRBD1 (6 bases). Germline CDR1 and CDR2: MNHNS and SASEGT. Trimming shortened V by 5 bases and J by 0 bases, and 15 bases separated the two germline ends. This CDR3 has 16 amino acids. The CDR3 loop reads CASSKETGTSTDTQYF. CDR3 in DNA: TGTGCCAGCAGTAAGGAGACCGGGACAAGCACAGATACGCAGTATTTT.

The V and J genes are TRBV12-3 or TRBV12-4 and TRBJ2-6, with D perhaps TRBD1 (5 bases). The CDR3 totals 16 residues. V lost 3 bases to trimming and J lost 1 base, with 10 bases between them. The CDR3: CASSFVGASGANVLTF. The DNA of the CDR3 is TGTGCCAGCAGTTTCGTTGGGGCGTCTGGGGCCAACGTCCTGACTTTC.

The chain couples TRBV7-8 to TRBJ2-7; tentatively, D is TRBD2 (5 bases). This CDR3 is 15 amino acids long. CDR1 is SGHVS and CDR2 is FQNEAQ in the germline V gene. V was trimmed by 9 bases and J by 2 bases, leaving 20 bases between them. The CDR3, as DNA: TGTGCCAGTAGCCCGAGAGGACTCCAGACCTACGAGCAGTACTTC. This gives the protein CASSPRGLQTYEQYF.

The DNA for the CDR3 is TGTGCCAGCAAGGGCAGGGTCTATGGCTACACCTTC. This codes for CASKGRVYGYTF. The J gene is TRBJ1-2, the V gene TRBV27, with a weak D call TRBD1 (5 bases). The CDR3 covers 12 residues. The V and J ends lost 7 bases and 4 bases respectively, with 10 bases between them. CDR1 MNHEY and CDR2 SMNVEV come from the germline V gene (reference sequence).

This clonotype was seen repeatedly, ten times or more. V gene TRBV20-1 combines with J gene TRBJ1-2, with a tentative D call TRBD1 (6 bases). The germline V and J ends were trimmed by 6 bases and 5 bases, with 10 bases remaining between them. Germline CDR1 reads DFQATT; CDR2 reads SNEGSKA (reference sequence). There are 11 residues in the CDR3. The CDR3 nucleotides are TGCAGTGCGAAGGGGGGGTATGGCTACACCTTC. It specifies CSAKGGYGYTF.

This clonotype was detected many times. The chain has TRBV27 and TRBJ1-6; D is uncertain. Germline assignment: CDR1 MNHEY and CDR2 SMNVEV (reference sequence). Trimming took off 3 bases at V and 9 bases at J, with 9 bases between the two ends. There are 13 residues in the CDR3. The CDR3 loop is CASSLWQPSPLHF. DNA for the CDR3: TGTGCCAGCAGTTTGTGGCAGCCTTCACCCCTCCACTTT.

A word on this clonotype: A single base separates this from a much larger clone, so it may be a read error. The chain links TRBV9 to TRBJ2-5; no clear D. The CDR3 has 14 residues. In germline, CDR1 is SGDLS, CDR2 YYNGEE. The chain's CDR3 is CASSVGRRQETQSF. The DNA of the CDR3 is TGTGCCAGCAGCGTAGGTCGCAGGCAAGAGACCCAGTCCTTC.

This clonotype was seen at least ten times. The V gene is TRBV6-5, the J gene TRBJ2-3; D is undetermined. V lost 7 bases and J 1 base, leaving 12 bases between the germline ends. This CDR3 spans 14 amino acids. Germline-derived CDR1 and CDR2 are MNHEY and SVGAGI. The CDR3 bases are TGTGCCAGCACCGAGGACCTAGGCACAGATACGCAGTATTTT. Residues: CASTEDLGTDTQYF.

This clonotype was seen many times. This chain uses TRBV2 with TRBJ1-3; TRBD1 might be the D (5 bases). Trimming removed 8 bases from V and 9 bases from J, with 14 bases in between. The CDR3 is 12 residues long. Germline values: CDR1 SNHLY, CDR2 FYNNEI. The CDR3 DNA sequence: TGTGCCAGCGACGGGGGGTCAGGCACCATATATTTT. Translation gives CASDGGSGTIYF.

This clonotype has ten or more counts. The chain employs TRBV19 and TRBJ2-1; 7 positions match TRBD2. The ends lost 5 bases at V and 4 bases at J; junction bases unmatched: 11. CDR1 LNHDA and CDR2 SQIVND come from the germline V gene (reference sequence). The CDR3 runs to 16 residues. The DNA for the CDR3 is TGTGCCAGTAGTGCAACCTCTAGCGGAACTTACAATGAGCAGTTCTTC. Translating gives CASSATSSGTYNEQFF.

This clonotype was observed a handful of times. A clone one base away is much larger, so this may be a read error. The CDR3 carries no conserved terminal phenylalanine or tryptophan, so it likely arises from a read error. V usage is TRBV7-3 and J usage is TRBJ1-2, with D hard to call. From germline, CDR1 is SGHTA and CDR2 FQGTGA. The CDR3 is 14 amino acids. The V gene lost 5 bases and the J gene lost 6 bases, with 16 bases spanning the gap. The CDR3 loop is CASSPAASGDGYTS. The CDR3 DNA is TGTGCCAGCAGCCCCGCTGCTTCAGGCGATGGCTACACCTCC.

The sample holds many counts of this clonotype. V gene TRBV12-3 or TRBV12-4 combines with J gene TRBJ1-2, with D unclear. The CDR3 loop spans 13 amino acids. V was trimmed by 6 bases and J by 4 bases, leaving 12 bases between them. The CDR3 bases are TGTGCCAGCAGCCAAGACGGACTCTATGGCTACACCTTC. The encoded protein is CASSQDGLYGYTF.